This entry concerns a single T cell receptor beta chain. Its specificity is not known. The data belong to a study of CD8 T cells in ankylosing spondylitis. Each CDR3 protein gets one entry after TCRdb re-called the 5' RACE reads with MiXCR. The table lists around 440,000 distinct CDR3 sequences, roughly a sixth of them singletons, with around 0.92% in the top ten. Study-wide findings and caveats: Seemingly characteristic of ankylosing spondylitis blood was a TCR beta motif consisting of fewer than 10 highly homologous variants.

The germline V gene has CDR1 SGDLS and CDR2 YYNGEE. The CDR3 extends over 17 amino acids. The V and J ends lost 2 bases and 8 bases, in that order; junction bases with no gene match: 10. Sequencing was performed on blood, either unsorted or a sorted T cell fraction (not recorded which). The receptor was derived from a male donor with ankylosing spondylitis. The gene calls are TRBV9 and TRBJ2-2; TRBD2 agrees at 12 bases. CDR3 in DNA: TGTGCCAGCAGCGTCTTACCTAGCGGGGGGGCTGTGGGGGAGCTGTTTTTT. Translation gives CASSVLPSGGAVGELFF.